The 17 T cell receptor beta chains presented below share a single source sample, sequenced in a study of blood T cell repertoires in COVID-19. Assay: immunoSEQ multiplex PCR; the TCRdb copy retains only in-frame clones and omits some. Of under 85,000 clones in the sample, around 86% were seen once. What was sequenced was peripheral blood. These receptors were obtained from a man in his forties with COVID-19, enrolled during active disease.

The chain carries TRBV6-5 and TRBJ1-4, with D hard to call. CDR3 length: 13 amino acids. CDR1 is MNHEY and CDR2 is SVGAGI in the germline V gene. The V and J ends lost 4 bases and 4 bases respectively, with 7 bases between them. CDR3: CASSSWLNEKLFF. CDR3 coding DNA: TGTGCCAGCAGTTCCTGGCTTAATGAAAAACTGTTTTTT.

The J gene is TRBJ2-7, the V gene TRBV3-1 (or the pseudogene TRBV3-2); D not resolved. V was pared by 2 bases and J by 3 bases, with 8 bases between. Germline V lookup: CDR1 LGHDT, CDR2 YNNKEL (reference sequence). The CDR3 totals 13 residues. The CDR3 region has the DNA TGTGCCAGCAGCCAAAACGGAGTCTACGAGCAGTACTTC. It codes for CASSQNGVYEQYF.

The chain recombines TRBV7-2 with TRBJ2-7; 8 nucleotides align to TRBD2. This CDR3 is built from 13 residues. Germline trimming cut 5 bases from V and 3 bases from J; bases unmatched to any gene: 3. Germline V lookup: CDR1 SGHTA, CDR2 FQGNSA. CDR3 sequence reads: CASSPGGGYEQYF. The DNA for the CDR3 is TGTGCCAGCAGCCCCGGGGGGGGCTACGAGCAGTACTTC.

The chain couples TRBV9 to TRBJ1-1; 8 nucleotides agree with TRBD1. Germline CDR1 reads SGDLS; CDR2 reads YYNGEE. The CDR3 is 14 residues long. V gave up 0 bases and J gave up 11 bases; unmatched junction bases: 9. CDR3 bases: TGTGCCAGCAGCGTAGGGGGGGGACAGGAGCCCGCTTTCTTT. It translates to CASSVGGGQEPAFF.

V is TRBV5-1 and J is TRBJ2-2; TRBD2 matches at 15 bases. The trim removed 4 bases at V and 2 bases at J, leaving 6 bases unmatched. CDR3 size: 18 residues. Germline values: CDR1 SGHRS, CDR2 YFSETQ. In DNA form, the CDR3 reads TGCGCCAGCAGCCCGGGACTAGCGGGGGGTTATAACACCGGGGAGCTGTTTTTT. It translates to CASSPGLAGGYNTGELFF.

This clone was counted a single time. The rearrangement links TRBV4-2 to TRBJ2-7; D is possibly TRBD2 (5 bases). V lost 0 bases and J lost 6, with 18 bases in between. The CDR3 covers 16 residues. The germline CDR1 and CDR2 sequences are LGHNA and YNFKEQ. CDR3 coding DNA: TGTGCCAGCAGCCAAGAGGCCAAAGGACCCGGAGGCGAGCAGTACTTC. It is translated as CASSQEAKGPGGEQYF.

The gene calls are TRBV15 and TRBJ1-5; no firm D call. Per germline, CDR1 LNHNV and CDR2 YYDKDF (reference sequence). The V and J ends lost 0 bases and 7 bases respectively, with 16 bases between them. There are 16 residues in the CDR3. The CDR3 here is CATSRDLGLNGQPQHF. In DNA form, the CDR3 reads TGTGCCACCAGCAGAGATCTAGGACTCAATGGGCAGCCCCAGCATTTT.

The chain is built from TRBV5-4 and TRBJ2-1; D gene ambiguous. CDR1 and CDR2 (germline): SGHNT, YYREEE (reference sequence). This CDR3 spans 13 amino acids. With 4 bases removed from V and 13 bases from J, the gap between germline ends came to 18 bases. CDR3 region: CASSPEALEHQFF. CDR3 DNA: TGTGCCAGCAGCCCCGAGGCCTTGGAACACCAGTTCTTC.

The chain has TRBV28 and TRBJ1-1, with D perhaps matching TRBD1 (6 bases). Germline-derived CDR1 and CDR2 are MDHEN and SYDVKM. The CDR3 consists of 13 residues. Trimming shortened V by 5 bases and J by 2 bases, and 9 bases separated the two germline ends. CDR3 sequence (DNA): TGTGCCAGCAGTGTGGGGGCCAACACTGAAGCTTTCTTT. It is translated as CASSVGANTEAFF.

The chain employs TRBV19 and TRBJ1-3; no clear D gene. Trimming pared 5 bases from V and 0 bases from J, leaving 11 bases between. This CDR3 has 15 amino acids. The germline CDR1 and CDR2 sequences are LNHDA and SQIVND (reference sequence). The CDR3 DNA reads as TGTGCCAGTAGTGCGGGGTACCTCTCTGGAAACACCATATATTTT. Translated: CASSAGYLSGNTIYF.

The chain joins TRBV20-1 to TRBJ2-7; D gene unclear. The germline V gene has CDR1 DFQATT and CDR2 SNEGSKA (reference sequence). The CDR3 totals 11 residues. Trimming pared 2 bases from V and 4 bases from J, leaving 6 bases between. The CDR3 loop reads CSARTAYEQYF. The CDR3 nucleotides read TGCAGTGCTAGAACAGCATACGAGCAGTACTTC.

The DNA of the CDR3 is TGTGCCAGCAGCCTACAGGGTCCCTCTGGAAACACCATATATTTT. It encodes CASSLQGPSGNTIYF. The chain employs TRBV3-1 (or the pseudogene TRBV3-2) and TRBJ1-3, with D possibly being TRBD1 (6 bases). The CDR3 totals 15 residues. Germline V gives CDR1 LGHDT, CDR2 YNNKEL (reference sequence). V lost 4 bases, J lost 0 bases, and 10 bases lay in between.

The rearrangement uses TRBV7-6 and TRBJ2-5; D is possibly TRBD2 (5 bases). The CDR3 is made up of 13 amino acids. CDR1 is SGHVS and CDR2 is FNYEAQ in the germline V gene. V was trimmed by 5 bases and J by 2 bases, leaving 9 bases between them. This chain's CDR3 is CASSTLGQETQYF. CDR3 DNA: TGTGCCAGCAGCACACTAGGACAAGAGACCCAGTACTTC. Full variable domain (remainder filled in from reference TRBV7-6 and TRBJ2-5): GAGVSQSPRYKVTKRGQDVALRCDPISGHVSLYWYRQALGQGPEFLTYFNYEAQQDKSGLPNDRFSAERPEGSISTLTIQRTEQRDSAMYRCASSTLGQETQYFGPGTRLLVL.

The chain joins TRBV10-1 to TRBJ1-3; 7 bases line up with TRBD1. Trimming removed 8 bases from V and 4 bases from J; junction bases left unmatched: 5. Germline CDR1 reads WNHNN; CDR2 reads SYGVQD (reference sequence). The length of the CDR3 is 13 residues. The CDR3 here is CASQQGSGNTIYF. CDR3 DNA: TGCGCCAGCCAACAGGGGTCCGGAAACACCATATATTTT.

The rearrangement uses TRBV6-5 and TRBJ2-7; D is perhaps TRBD1 (6 bases). Per germline, CDR1 MNHEY and CDR2 SVGAGI. This CDR3 region has 13 residues. The V gene lost 8 bases and the J gene lost 2 bases, with 13 bases spanning the gap. The CDR3 nucleotides are TGTGCCAGCGGGAAGGGGGATACCTACGAGCAGTACTTC. Residues: CASGKGDTYEQYF.

This clone was detected only a few times. V is TRBV2 and J is TRBJ2-2; D not certain. Germline V gene data show CDR1 as SNHLY and CDR2 as FYNNEI. The length of the CDR3 is 11 residues. Between the trimmed V and J ends, which lost 7 bases and 6 bases, there was a span of 6 bases. The CDR3 here is CASILPGELFF. CDR3 sequence (DNA): TGTGCCAGCATTCTACCCGGGGAGCTGTTTTTT.

This rearrangement joins TRBV19 to TRBJ2-1; 14 bases are shared with TRBD2. CDR1 and CDR2 from the germline V gene are LNHDA and SQIVND (reference sequence). This CDR3 has 16 amino acids. J was trimmed by 7 bases and V by 4 bases; bases with no gene match: 6. The CDR3 coding sequence is TGTGCCAGTAGTAAAAGACTAGCGGGGGGGCCAAATGAGCAGTTCTTC. It codes for CASSKRLAGGPNEQFF.